This T cell receptor (beta chain) was identified during a study of regulatory T cells in long-lasting Graves disease listed by TCRdb under 2021. Context from the whole study: Antithyroid drugs had been taken for less than 3 months by newly diagnosed Graves' disease patients. Patients with persistent Graves' disease were compared with patients with newly diagnosed Graves' disease using TCR sequencing and RNA sequencing of peripheral blood. The study was registered as a clinical trial and conducted in China. TCR sequencing covered some 13 persistent and approximately 20 newly diagnosed Graves' disease patients, some 35 samples in total.

Points the paper makes about the study in general: TRBV28, TRBJ1-2 and TRBJ2-5 were preferentially used in persistent disease, while TRBV20-1 and TRBJ2-1 were favored in newly diagnosed disease. Sequencing and analysis were restricted to the TCR beta chain. Compared with newly diagnosed patients, persistent Graves' disease patients had lower TCR Shannon entropy and fewer highly expanded clones, which suggests clonal expansion. Patients with persistent disease shared more public clonotypes (about 2,900) than newly diagnosed patients did (around 1,000). The authors acknowledged the small sample size as a limitation that may reduce accuracy. Only peripheral blood was studied, because thyroid tissue, the primary lesion, was inaccessible.

Of note for this clonotype: The specificity of this receptor is unknown. No base-level quality is on record; no much larger clone is a single base apart.

Including cysteine and phenylalanine, the CDR3 has 12 amino acids. Just CDR3 DNA is preserved here, 36 bases in frame from base 1. The germline V gene provides CDR1 SGHRS and CDR2 YFSETQ. The junction shows trimming of 3 bases on V and 5 bases on J, plus 8 bases between the germline ends. Explained via the paper, the time point label denotes: newly diagnosed GD, antithyroid drugs for less than 3 months. For both TCR sequencing and RNA sequencing, RNA was extracted from PBMCs in TRIzol. Graves' disease was diagnosed according to American Thyroid Association guidelines. Patients were recruited from an endocrinology department in Xi'an, China. Each patient gave approximately 10 milliliters of peripheral blood, collected in an EDTA anticoagulant tube. PBMCs were isolated by Ficoll Paque Plus density gradient separation without further T cell sorting. RNA quality was checked with an Agilent 2100 Bioanalyzer and agarose gel, and concentration with a NanoDrop 2000.

The library was produced with multiplex PCR. The instrument was an Illumina HiSeq 4000. iRepertoire HTBI primers and Arm-PCR amplification of CDR3 regions were used to construct TCR beta libraries. Before sequencing, the PCR products went through gel purification. In the authors' own workflow: A total of 62 TRBV and some 15 TRBJ segments were identified across samples and were used for gene usage analysis of CDR3 amino acid clonotypes. COPE and FqMerger were used to merge the filtered high-quality paired reads into contigs. BLAST was used to align contigs to the IMGT TRBV, TRBD and TRBJ reference genes, and CDR3 was defined following IMGT. Any clonotype with a frequency above 0.1% was counted as a highly expanded clone. Repertoire diversity was measured by Shannon entropy, and V-J evenness by the Gini coefficient. Public clonotypes were defined as clonotypes shared by more than one individual. Using fastp trimming at Q25 and MiXCR clonotype assembly, TCRdb reanalyzed the public sequencing data and kept in-frame beta chains. Each record represents a unique CDR3 protein, reported with the most common genes and DNA among its rows. TCRdb, not the original authors, processed these V and J calls. The sample records approximately 470,000 distinct CDR3 sequences, 15% to 20% of which are singletons. 12% of the sample is held by the ten biggest clonotypes.

The sample was also reused in another study, on T cells in Graves' hyperthyroidism and ophthalmopathy. Looking at the second paper: Stable Graves' hyperthyroidism was defined as the absence of progression to ophthalmopathy over 18 months of follow-up. Hyperthyroidism patients were newly diagnosed, with disease duration under 2 months, and aged 18 to 65 years. Exclusion was applied to patients with uncontrolled infections, other autoimmune diseases, pregnancy or lactation. Clinical symptoms, serum thyroxine and TRAb, thyroid ultrasound, and orbital computed tomography formed the basis for the diagnoses. The TCR CDR3 was subjected to a first round of RT-PCR using the HTBI primer set and the Qiagen OneStep RT-PCR kit. Most expanded thyroid clonotypes (frequency above 0.001) were also detected in blood, suggesting blood repertoires may reflect thyroid immune responses. In cross-validation, a model built on a 13 V-J signature told ophthalmopathy apart from stable hyperthyroidism with roughly 87% sensitivity and around 83% specificity, and in testing the same model reached 80%/75%. In validation, the model predicted progression to ophthalmopathy with approximately 70% sensitivity and over 72% specificity, a median of 6.5 months before onset. TCR V-J signatures able to tell the groups apart were searched for in a discovery cohort of 90 to 100 patients, of whom under 45 had Graves' ophthalmopathy and about 55 had stable Graves' hyperthyroidism. Prospective prediction of ophthalmopathy was tested in an independent validation cohort consisting of fewer than 20 hyperthyroidism patients and 15 to 17 patients who later progressed to ophthalmopathy. The roughly 91 discovery patients were randomly divided into training and test sets at a 7:3 ratio. Thyroid tissue and blood T-cell repertoires from more than five Graves' hyperthyroidism patients were also compared in the study. Once sampling was done, hyperthyroidism patients were given methimazole at a starting dose of 30 mg daily, whereas ophthalmopathy patients were given high-dose intravenous methylprednisolone. A second multiplex PCR round built the libraries, followed by size selection and purification. The libraries were sequenced on an Illumina HiSeq2000 using paired-end 100 bp reads. Raw data were processed with SOAPnuke, discarding reads with adapters, uncalled bases, mean Phred below 15, or no exact constant-primer or identifier match. COPE v1.2.5 was used to merge the high-quality paired reads, and each unique nucleotide sequence was defined as a clonotype. MiTCR v1.1 was used to align the clonotypes against IMGT TRBV, TRBD and TRBJ reference segments. The analysis was restricted to V-J combinations with a frequency above 0.0001, which together covered 99.2% of the repertoires. The TCS score was defined as F50 (clonal expansion) divided by E x V (chaos), with BLOSUM62-based TCRdist calculated between CDR3 peptides within each V-J. Welch's t-statistics and random forest reduced 450 to 600 V-J features to 10 to 15, which were used in a naive Bayes classifier (R e1071). No statistical method was used to set the sample size in advance, and investigators knew the group allocation. The paper reports TCR Vbeta CDR3 sequencing of 135 peripheral blood samples: 40 or so ophthalmopathy, fewer than 85 hyperthyroidism and some 17 progressor patients.

The sample in question was peripheral blood mononuclear cells (PBMCs), obtained at new diagnosis, from a patient treated with antithyroid drugs. The TCR was taken from a man aged 35 to 55 with Graves disease. Donor details come from another sample of the same person, matched by shared clones. This chain is built from TRBV5-1 and TRBJ2-5, and TRBD1 may be the D gene, going by 5 matching bases. The sequenced DNA: TGCGCCAGCAGCTCAAAGGGGGAGACCCAGTACTTC. This codes for CASSSKGETQYF. With all but the CDR3 taken from the reference TRBV5-1 and TRBJ2-5 genes, the full variable domain is: KAGVTQTPRYLIKTRGQQVTLSCSPISGHRSVSWYQQTPGQGLQFLFEYFSETQRNKGNFPGRFSGRQFSNSRSEMNVSTLELGDSALYLCASSSKGETQYFGPGTRLLVL.